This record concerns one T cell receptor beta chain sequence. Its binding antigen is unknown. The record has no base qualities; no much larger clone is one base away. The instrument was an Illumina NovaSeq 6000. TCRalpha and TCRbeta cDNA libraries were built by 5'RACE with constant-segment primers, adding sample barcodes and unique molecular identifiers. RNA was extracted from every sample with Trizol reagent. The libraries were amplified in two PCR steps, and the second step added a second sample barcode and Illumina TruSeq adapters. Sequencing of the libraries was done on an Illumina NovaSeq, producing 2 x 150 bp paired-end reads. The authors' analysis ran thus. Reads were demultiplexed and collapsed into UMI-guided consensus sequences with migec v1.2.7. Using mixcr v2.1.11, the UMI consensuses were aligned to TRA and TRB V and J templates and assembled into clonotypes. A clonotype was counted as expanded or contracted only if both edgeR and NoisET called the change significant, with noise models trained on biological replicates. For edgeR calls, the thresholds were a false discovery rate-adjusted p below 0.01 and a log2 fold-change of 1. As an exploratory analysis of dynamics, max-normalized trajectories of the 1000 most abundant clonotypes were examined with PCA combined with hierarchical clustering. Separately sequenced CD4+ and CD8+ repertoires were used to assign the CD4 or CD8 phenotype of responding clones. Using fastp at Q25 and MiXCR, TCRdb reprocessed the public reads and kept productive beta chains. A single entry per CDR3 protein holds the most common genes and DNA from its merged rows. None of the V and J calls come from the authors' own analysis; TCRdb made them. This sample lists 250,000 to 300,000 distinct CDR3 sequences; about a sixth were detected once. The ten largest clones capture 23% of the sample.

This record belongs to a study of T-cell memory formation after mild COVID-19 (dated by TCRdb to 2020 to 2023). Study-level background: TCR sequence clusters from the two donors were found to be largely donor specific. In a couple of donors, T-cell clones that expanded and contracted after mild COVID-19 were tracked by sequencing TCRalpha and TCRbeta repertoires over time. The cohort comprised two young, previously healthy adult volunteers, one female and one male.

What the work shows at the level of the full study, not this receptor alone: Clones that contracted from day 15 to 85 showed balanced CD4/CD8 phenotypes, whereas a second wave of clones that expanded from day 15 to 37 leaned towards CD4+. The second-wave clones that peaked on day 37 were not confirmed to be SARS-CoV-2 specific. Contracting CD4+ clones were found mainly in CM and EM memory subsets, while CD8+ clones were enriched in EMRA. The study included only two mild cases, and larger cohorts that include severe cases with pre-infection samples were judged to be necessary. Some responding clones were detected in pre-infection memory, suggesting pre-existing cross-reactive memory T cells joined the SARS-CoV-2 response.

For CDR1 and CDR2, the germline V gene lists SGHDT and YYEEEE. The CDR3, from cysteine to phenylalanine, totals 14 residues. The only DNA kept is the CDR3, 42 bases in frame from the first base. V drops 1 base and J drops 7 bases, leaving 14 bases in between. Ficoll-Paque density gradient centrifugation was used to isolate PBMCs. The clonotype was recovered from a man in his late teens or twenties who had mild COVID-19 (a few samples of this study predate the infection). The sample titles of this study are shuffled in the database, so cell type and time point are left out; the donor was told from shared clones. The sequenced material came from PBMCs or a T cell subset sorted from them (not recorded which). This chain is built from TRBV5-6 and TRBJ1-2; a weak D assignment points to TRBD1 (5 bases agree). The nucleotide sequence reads TGTGCCAGCAGCTTGCTGGGAGGGGAAAGTGGCTACACCTTC. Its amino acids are CASSLLGGESGYTF. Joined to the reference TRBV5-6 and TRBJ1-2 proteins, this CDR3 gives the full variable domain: DAGVTQSPTHLIKTRGQQVTLRCSPKSGHDTVSWYQQALGQGPQFIFQYYEEEERQRGNFPDRFSGHQFPNYSSELNVNALLLGDSALYLCASSLLGGESGYTFGSGTRLTVV.